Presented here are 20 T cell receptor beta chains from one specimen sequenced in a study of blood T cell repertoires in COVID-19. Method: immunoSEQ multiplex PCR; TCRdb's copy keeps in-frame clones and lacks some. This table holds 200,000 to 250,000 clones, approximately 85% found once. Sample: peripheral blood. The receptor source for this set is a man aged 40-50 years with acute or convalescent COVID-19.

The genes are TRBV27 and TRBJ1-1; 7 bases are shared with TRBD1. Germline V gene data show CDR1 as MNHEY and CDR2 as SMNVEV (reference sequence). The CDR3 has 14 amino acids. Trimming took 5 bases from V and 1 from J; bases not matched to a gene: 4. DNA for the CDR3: TGTGCCAGCAGTATCAGGGGGTGGAACACTGAAGCTTTCTTT. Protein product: CASSIRGWNTEAFF.

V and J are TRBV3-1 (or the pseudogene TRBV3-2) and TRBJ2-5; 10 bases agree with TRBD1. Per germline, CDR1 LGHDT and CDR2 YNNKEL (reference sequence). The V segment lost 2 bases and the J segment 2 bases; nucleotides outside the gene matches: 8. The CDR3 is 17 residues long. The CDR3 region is CASSQQPGQGNQETQYF. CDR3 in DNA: TGTGCCAGCAGCCAACAACCGGGACAGGGGAATCAAGAGACCCAGTACTTC.

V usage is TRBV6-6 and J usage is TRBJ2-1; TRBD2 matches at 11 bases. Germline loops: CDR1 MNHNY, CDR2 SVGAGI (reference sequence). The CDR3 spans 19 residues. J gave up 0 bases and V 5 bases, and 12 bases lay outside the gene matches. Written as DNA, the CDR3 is TGTGCCAGCAGTCCCTCCGGGACTAGCGGAACAAGCTCCTACAATGAGCAGTTCTTC. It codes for CASSPSGTSGTSSYNEQFF.

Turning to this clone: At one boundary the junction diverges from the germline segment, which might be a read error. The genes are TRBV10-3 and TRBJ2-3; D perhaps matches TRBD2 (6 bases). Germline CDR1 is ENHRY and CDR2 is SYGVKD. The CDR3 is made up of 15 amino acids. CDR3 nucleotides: TGTGCCACCAGTGAGCCGGGACTCTCCGTTGATACGCAGTATTTT. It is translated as CATSEPGLSVDTQYF.

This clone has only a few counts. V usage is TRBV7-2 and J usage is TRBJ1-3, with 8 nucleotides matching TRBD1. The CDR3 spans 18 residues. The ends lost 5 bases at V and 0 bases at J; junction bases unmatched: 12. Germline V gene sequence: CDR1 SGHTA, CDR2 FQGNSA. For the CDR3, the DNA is TGTGCCAGCAGCCCCTCGCGGGTAGGGACAGGCTCTGGAAACACCATATATTTT. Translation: CASSPSRVGTGSGNTIYF.

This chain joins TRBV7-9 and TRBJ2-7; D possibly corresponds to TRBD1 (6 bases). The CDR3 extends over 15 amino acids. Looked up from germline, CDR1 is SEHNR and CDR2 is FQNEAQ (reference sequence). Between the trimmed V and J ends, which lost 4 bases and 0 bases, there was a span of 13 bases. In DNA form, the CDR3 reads TGTGCCAGCAGCTCAGGACAGACCCTCTCCTACGAGCAGTACTTC. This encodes CASSSGQTLSYEQYF.

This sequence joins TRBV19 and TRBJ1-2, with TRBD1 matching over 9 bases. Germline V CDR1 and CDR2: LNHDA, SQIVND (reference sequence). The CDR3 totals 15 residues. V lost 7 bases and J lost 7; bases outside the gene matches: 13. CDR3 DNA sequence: TGTGCCAGTACCACCGGGACAGGGTTTGTTCGTGGCTACACCTTC. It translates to CASTTGTGFVRGYTF.

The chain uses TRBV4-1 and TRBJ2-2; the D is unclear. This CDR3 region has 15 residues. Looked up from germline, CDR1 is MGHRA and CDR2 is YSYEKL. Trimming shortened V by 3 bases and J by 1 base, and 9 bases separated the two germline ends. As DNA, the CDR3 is TGCGCCAGCAGCCACCCTACTCTGAACACCGGGGAGCTGTTTTTT. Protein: CASSHPTLNTGELFF.

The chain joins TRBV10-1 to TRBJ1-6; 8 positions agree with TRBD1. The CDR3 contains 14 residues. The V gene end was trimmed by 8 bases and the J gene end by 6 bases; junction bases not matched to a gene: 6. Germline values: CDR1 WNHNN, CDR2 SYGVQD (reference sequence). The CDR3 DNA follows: TGCGCCAGCTCGCGAGACAGGGGTAATTCACCCCTCCACTTT. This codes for CASSRDRGNSPLHF.

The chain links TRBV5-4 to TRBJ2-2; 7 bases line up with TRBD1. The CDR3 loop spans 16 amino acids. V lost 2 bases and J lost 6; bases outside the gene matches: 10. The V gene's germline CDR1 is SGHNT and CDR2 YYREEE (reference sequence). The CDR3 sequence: CASSFPTGLGPGELFF. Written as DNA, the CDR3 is TGTGCCAGCAGCTTTCCGACAGGGCTGGGACCCGGGGAGCTGTTTTTT. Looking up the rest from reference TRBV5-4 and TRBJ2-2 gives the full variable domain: ETGVTQSPTHLIKTRGQQVTLRCSSQSGHNTVSWYQQALGQGPQFIFQYYREEENGRGNFPPRFSGLQFPNYSSELNVNALELDDSALYLCASSFPTGLGPGELFFGEGSRLTVL.

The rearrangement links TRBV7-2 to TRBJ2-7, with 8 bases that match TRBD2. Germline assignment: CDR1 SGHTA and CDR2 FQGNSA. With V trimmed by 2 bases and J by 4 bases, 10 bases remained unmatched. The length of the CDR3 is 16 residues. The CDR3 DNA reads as TGTGCCAGCAGCTTAAGCTCCGGCGGGGGGCCTTACGAGCAGTACTTC. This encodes CASSLSSGGGPYEQYF.

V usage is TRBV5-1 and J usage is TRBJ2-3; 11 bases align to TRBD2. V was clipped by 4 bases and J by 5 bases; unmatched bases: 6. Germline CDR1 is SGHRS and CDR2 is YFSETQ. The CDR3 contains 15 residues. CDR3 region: CASSIAGGYVDTQYF. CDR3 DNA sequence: TGCGCCAGCAGCATAGCGGGGGGGTATGTAGATACGCAGTATTTT.

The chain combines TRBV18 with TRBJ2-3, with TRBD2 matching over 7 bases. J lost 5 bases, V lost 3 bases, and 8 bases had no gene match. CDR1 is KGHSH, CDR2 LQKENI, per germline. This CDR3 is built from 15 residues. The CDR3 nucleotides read TGTGCCAGCTCACCGACGCTAGCGGAAGTAGATACGCAGTATTTT. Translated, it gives CASSPTLAEVDTQYF.

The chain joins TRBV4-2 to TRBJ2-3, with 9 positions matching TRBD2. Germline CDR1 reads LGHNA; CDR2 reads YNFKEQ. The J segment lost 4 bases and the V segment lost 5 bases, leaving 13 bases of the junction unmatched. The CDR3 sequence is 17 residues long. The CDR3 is CASSVLSSSGVSDTQYF. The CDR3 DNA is TGTGCCAGCAGCGTACTTTCCTCTAGCGGGGTTTCAGATACGCAGTATTTT.

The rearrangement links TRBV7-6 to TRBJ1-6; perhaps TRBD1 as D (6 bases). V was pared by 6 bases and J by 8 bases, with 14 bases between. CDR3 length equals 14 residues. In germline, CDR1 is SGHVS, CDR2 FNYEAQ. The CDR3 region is CASSRDTLYSPLHF. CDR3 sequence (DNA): TGTGCCAGCAGTCGGGACACCCTTTATTCACCCCTCCACTTT.

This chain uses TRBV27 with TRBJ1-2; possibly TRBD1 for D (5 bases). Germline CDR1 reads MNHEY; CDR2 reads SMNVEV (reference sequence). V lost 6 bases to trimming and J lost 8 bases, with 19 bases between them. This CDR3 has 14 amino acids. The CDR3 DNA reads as TGTGCCAGCAGGACACCCGAATCGTGGGGCGGCTACACCTTC. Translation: CASRTPESWGGYTF.

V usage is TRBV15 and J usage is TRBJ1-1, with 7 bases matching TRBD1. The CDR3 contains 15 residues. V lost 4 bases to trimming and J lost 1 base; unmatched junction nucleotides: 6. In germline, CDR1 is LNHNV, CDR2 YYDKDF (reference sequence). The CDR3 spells CATSTYDRANTEAFF. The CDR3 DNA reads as TGTGCCACCAGCACATACGACAGGGCGAACACTGAAGCTTTCTTT.

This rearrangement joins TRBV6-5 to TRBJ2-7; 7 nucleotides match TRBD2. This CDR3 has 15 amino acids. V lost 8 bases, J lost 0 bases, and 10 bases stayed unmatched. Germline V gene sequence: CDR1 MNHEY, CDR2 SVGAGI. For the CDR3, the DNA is TGTGCCAGCCAATACAGGACGGGGGGCTCCTACGAGCAGTACTTC. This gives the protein CASQYRTGGSYEQYF.

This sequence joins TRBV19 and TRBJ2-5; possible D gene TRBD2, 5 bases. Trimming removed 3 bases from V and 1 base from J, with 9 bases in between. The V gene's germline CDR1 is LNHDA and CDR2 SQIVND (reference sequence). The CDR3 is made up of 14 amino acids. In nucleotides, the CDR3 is TGTGCCAGTAGTATTGGACTGATCCAAGAGACCCAGTACTTC. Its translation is CASSIGLIQETQYF.

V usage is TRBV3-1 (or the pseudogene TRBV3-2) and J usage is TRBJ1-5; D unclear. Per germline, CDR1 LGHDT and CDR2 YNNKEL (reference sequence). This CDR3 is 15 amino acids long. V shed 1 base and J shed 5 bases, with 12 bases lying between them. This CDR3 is CASSQGTGVHQPQHF. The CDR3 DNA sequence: TGTGCCAGCAGCCAAGGTACCGGGGTGCATCAGCCCCAGCATTTT.